These T cell receptor beta chains were read from a single sample in a study of T cell repertoires in cytomegalovirus infection. MiXCR was run by TCRdb on the reads, yielding one entry per CDR3 protein. The sample has about 490,000 distinct CDR3 sequences, 26% seen once. Sequencing was carried out using PBMCs. The receptors derive from a human donor in good health (CMV status not recorded). Some clones in this sample may be carry-over from other donors' samples. CDR3s include the opening cysteine and the closing phenylalanine or tryptophan. D genes are given only for firm matches. A row's size may be missing; if present it is once, few, many or a size class.

CDR3nt,CDR3aa,j_gene,d_gene,v_gene,abundance
TGTGCCAGTAGTCAAGGGGAGGCGGTACCTCGGGAGACCCAGTACTTC,CASSQGEAVPRETQYF,TRBJ2-5,-,TRBV19,-
TGTGCCAGCAGTCGGGCCGGGACAGTAGGCTATGGCTACACCTTC,CASSRAGTVGYGYTF,TRBJ1-2,TRBD1,TRBV27,few
TGTGCCAGTAGTGTACAGGGTCATAGCAATCAGCCCCAGCATTTT,CASSVQGHSNQPQHF,TRBJ1-5,-,TRBV19,-
TGTGCCAGCAGCCGACCGCCCGAGCAGTTCTTC,CASSRPPEQFF,TRBJ2-1,-,TRBV6-2/TRBV6-3,few
TGTGCCAGCAGTGAAGTAGTCGGGAGATGGAGTCAGCCCCAGCATTTT,CASSEVVGRWSQPQHF,TRBJ1-5,-,TRBV6-1,-
TGTGCCAGCAGCTCTCCGGGACAGGGGCTCCAAGCTTTCTTT,CASSSPGQGLQAFF,TRBJ1-1,TRBD1,TRBV6-2/TRBV6-3,-
TGTGCCAGCAGCTTAGATACTAGCGGACCGGGGCAGTTCTTC,CASSLDTSGPGQFF,TRBJ2-1,TRBD2,TRBV7-8,many
TGTGCCAGCAGCTTAAGCAGGGAGGAACTGTTTTTT,CASSLSREELFF,TRBJ1-4,-,TRBV11-2,-
TGTGCCAGCAGTTTATCCATAAAAGGGGGCAATGAGCAGTTCTTC,CASSLSIKGGNEQFF,TRBJ2-1,-,TRBV27,-
TGCAGTGCTAGAGGGGCTGGGGACTCTGGGGCCAACGTCCTGACTTTC,CSARGAGDSGANVLTF,TRBJ2-6,-,TRBV20-1,-
TGCGCCAGCAGCCAAGAAGGGGGCTCCTACAATGAGCAGTTCTTC,CASSQEGGSYNEQFF,TRBJ2-1,-,TRBV4-3,-
TGTGCCAGCAGCTGGACTAGCAGTCGCGCAGATACGCAGTATTTT,CASSWTSSRADTQYF,TRBJ2-3,TRBD2,TRBV11-1,-
TGCAGTGCTTACAGCGGGATAGTCTTCTACGAGCAGTACTTC,CSAYSGIVFYEQYF,TRBJ2-7,TRBD2,TRBV20-1,-
TGTGCCAGCAGCCTCGGACAGGGCCTGTACTTC,CASSLGQGLYF,TRBJ2-4,TRBD1,TRBV7-6,few
TGTGCCAGCACCCAAGATGCCCGTGATACGCAGTATTTT,CASTQDARDTQYF,TRBJ2-3,-,TRBV7-6,few
TGTGCCAGCAGTTTAAGGCTAACACAAGAGACCCAGTACTTC,CASSLRLTQETQYF,TRBJ2-5,-,TRBV12-3/TRBV12-4,few
TGTGCCTGGATTTCTGCTGAAGCTTTCTTT,CAWISAEAFF,TRBJ1-1,-,TRBV30,-
TGCAGTGCGACCGACATCGGGACTGGTTCCTACGAGCAGTACTTC,CSATDIGTGSYEQYF,TRBJ2-7,-,TRBV20-1,-
TGTGCCAGCAGTTCTGGGGATCCCCGCTCTAACTATGGCTACACCTTC,CASSSGDPRSNYGYTF,TRBJ1-2,-,TRBV28,-
TGTGCCAGCAGCGCACAGGATATGAACACTGAAGCTTTCTTT,CASSAQDMNTEAFF,TRBJ1-1,-,TRBV9,once
TGTGCCAGCAGCTTACCCCCGGGACAGGGATCTGCCGAGCAGTACTTC,CASSLPPGQGSAEQYF,TRBJ2-7,TRBD1,TRBV7-9,few
TGTGCCAGCACCAAGGGGCGGGGCCACAACACCGGGGAGCTGTTTTTT,CASTKGRGHNTGELFF,TRBJ2-2,-,TRBV6-2/TRBV6-3,-
TGTGCCAGCAGTGATGCCGGACTAGCGGAAACCTACGAGCAGTACTTC,CASSDAGLAETYEQYF,TRBJ2-7,TRBD2,TRBV6-1,-
TGTGCCAGCAGCTCCACACAGGGGGCTACGTACAATGAGCAGTTCTTC,CASSSTQGATYNEQFF,TRBJ2-1,TRBD1,TRBV7-9,few
TGCAGTGCTCGGACGGGCGGGAGAGGGAGCAATGAGCAGTTCTTC,CSARTGGRGSNEQFF,TRBJ2-1,TRBD2,TRBV20-1,few
TGCGCCAGCAGCACCCGGGACACGACACGACAAGGGCAGTTCTTC,CASSTRDTTRQGQFF,TRBJ2-1,-,TRBV4-1,once
TGTGCCAGCAGTTCCGGGACCGGGGGGTACAATGAGCAGTTCTTC,CASSSGTGGYNEQFF,TRBJ2-1,TRBD2,TRBV12-3/TRBV12-4,many
TGTGCCAGCAGCCCCTCGGGACAGGGTCCTGGCGAGCAGTACTTC,CASSPSGQGPGEQYF,TRBJ2-7,TRBD1,TRBV7-9,-
TGTGCCAGCAGGCCTACAGAGCATAGCAATCAGCCCCAGCATTTT,CASRPTEHSNQPQHF,TRBJ1-5,-,TRBV6-1,few
TGCAGTGCTAGTTCGGGCTCCTATAATTCACCCCTCCACTTT,CSASSGSYNSPLHF,TRBJ1-6,-,TRBV20-1,-
TGCAGTGCTAGGCGAAAACTGTTTTTT,CSARRKLFF,TRBJ1-4,-,TRBV20-1,few
TGTGCCACCGGTGGCCAGTGGAACACCGGGGAGCTGTTTTTT,CATGGQWNTGELFF,TRBJ2-2,-,TRBV24-1,-
TGTGCCAGCAGCGCGGACAGGGGGCTGTATGAGGCCCAGTACTTC,CASSADRGLYEAQYF,TRBJ2-5,TRBD1,TRBV5-6,-
TGTGCCAGCAGACTCACAGGGGTTACGCAGTATTTT,CASRLTGVTQYF,TRBJ2-3,TRBD1,TRBV7-2,few
TGTGCCAGCAGCGTAACAGGGGAAGGAGGGGCTAGCACAGATACGCAGTATTTT,CASSVTGEGGASTDTQYF,TRBJ2-3,-,TRBV9,-
TGTGCCAGTACTCTAGGGGGGGCCTCAATAATTCACACCGGGGAGCTGTTTTTT,CASTLGGASIIHTGELFF,TRBJ2-2,-,TRBV19,-
TGTGCCAGCAGTTGGGGAGCCTATGGCTACACCTTC,CASSWGAYGYTF,TRBJ1-2,-,TRBV12-3/TRBV12-4,-
TGTGCCAGTAGTATAGTGATTAGTCGACCGAACACTGAAGCTTTCTTT,CASSIVISRPNTEAFF,TRBJ1-1,-,TRBV19,-
TGTGCCAGCACCCGTGTCCGGGATTCCCCGCTGAACACTGAAGCTTTCTTT,CASTRVRDSPLNTEAFF,TRBJ1-1,-,TRBV6-2/TRBV6-3,-
TGTGCCACCAGTGATTTGGACACAGATACGCAGTATTTT,CATSDLDTDTQYF,TRBJ2-3,-,TRBV24-1,few
TGCAGCGTTGTGGGAAGCGGGAGGTACGAGCAGTACTTC,CSVVGSGRYEQYF,TRBJ2-7,TRBD2,TRBV29-1,-
TGTGCCATCAGACCGACAGGAGAAATGAACACTGAAGCTTTCTTT,CAIRPTGEMNTEAFF,TRBJ1-1,-,TRBV10-3,-
TGTGCCAGCAGACCGCCGAACTACCAAGAGACCCAGTACTTC,CASRPPNYQETQYF,TRBJ2-5,-,TRBV11-2,-
TGTGCCAGCAGCCCCTGGGACAGGGGTTCCACTGAAGCTTTCTTT,CASSPWDRGSTEAFF,TRBJ1-1,TRBD1,TRBV7-2,-
TGCAGTGCTAGATACGAACAGGGATTCTACAATGAGCAGTTCTTC,CSARYEQGFYNEQFF,TRBJ2-1,-,TRBV20-1,few
TGCAGCGCCAGACCCGGTGGCTATGGCTACACCTTC,CSARPGGYGYTF,TRBJ1-2,-,TRBV29-1,-
TGTGCCAGCAGCTCCGCCCCTCAAGAGACCCAGTACTTC,CASSSAPQETQYF,TRBJ2-5,-,TRBV7-2,few
TGTGCCAGCAGCTTACCCGGGACAGGCAATCAGCCCCAGCATTTT,CASSLPGTGNQPQHF,TRBJ1-5,TRBD1,TRBV7-2,few
TGTGCCTGGAGTGGTGGGACAGCCGAGAATGAAAAACTGTTTTTT,CAWSGGTAENEKLFF,TRBJ1-4,TRBD1,TRBV30,-
TGTGCCACCAGTGCTCCCCCGGGGCTACGGCGGGAGCCCAATGAGCAGTTCTTC,CATSAPPGLRREPNEQFF,TRBJ2-1,TRBD2,TRBV24-1,few
TGTGCCAGCAGCCTTGGACTAGGGGTTTTGAATGAGCAGTTCTTC,CASSLGLGVLNEQFF,TRBJ2-1,TRBD2,TRBV5-4,-
TGTGCCAGCAGCCAGAAACAGGGTGTTGAGACCCAGTACTTC,CASSQKQGVETQYF,TRBJ2-5,-,TRBV4-2,few